These 22 T cell receptor beta chains were all obtained from the same sample, sequenced in a study of blood T cell repertoires in COVID-19. Sequencing was performed with immunoSEQ multiplex PCR; in TCRdb, only in-frame clones are kept and a portion is missing. The top ten clones hold 1.4% of a sample with over 350,000 clones, just over 85% of them seen once. Sequenced sample: peripheral blood. These receptor sequences come from a woman in her 30s with active or convalescent COVID-19.

The V gene is TRBV13, the J gene TRBJ1-3; D unresolved. Germline V gives CDR1 PRHDT, CDR2 FYEKMQ (reference sequence). This CDR3 is built from 15 residues. V was trimmed by 5 bases and J by 4 bases, leaving 15 bases between them. CDR3 protein: CASSPRPGWGNTIYF. For the CDR3, the DNA is TGTGCCAGCAGCCCGCGACCGGGGTGGGGAAACACCATATATTTT.

This clone was observed a handful of times. The chain carries TRBV11-2 and TRBJ2-7; D is perhaps TRBD2 (5 bases). The CDR3 covers 12 residues. Trimming removed 1 base at V and 5 bases at J, with 6 bases between. Germline assignment: CDR1 SGHAT and CDR2 FQNNGV. The chain's CDR3 is CASSLGGHEQYF. The CDR3 bases are TGTGCCAGCAGCTTAGGAGGGCACGAGCAGTACTTC.

The chain has TRBV18 and TRBJ1-5, with D tentatively TRBD1 (5 bases). The germline gives CDR1 KGHSH, CDR2 LQKENI. The CDR3 extends over 13 amino acids. Trimming took off 6 bases at V and 5 bases at J, with 11 bases between the two ends. The DNA for the CDR3 is TGTGCCAGCTCTGCCGACAGAGATCAGCCCCAGCATTTT. It translates to CASSADRDQPQHF.

The V call is TRBV19, the J call TRBJ1-1, with D tentatively TRBD1 (5 bases). The V gene's germline CDR1 is LNHDA and CDR2 SQIVND (reference sequence). The V end was cut by 2 bases, the J end by 5 bases, with 12 bases between. The CDR3 totals 14 residues. The CDR3 loop reads CASSITRVGTEAFF. In DNA, the CDR3 is TGTGCCAGTAGTATAACCAGGGTAGGAACTGAAGCTTTCTTT. Combining the CDR3 with reference TRBV19 and TRBJ1-1 gives the whole variable domain DGGITQSPKYLFRKEGQNVTLSCEQNLNHDAMYWYRQDPGQGLRLIYYSQIVNDFQKGDIAEGYSVSREKKESFPLTVTSAQKNPTAFYLCASSITRVGTEAFFGQGTRLTVV.

This clone was detected only a few times. This sequence joins TRBV3-1 (or the pseudogene TRBV3-2) and TRBJ2-1; D is perhaps TRBD1 (7 bases). CDR1 LGHDT and CDR2 YNNKEL come from the germline V gene (reference sequence). The V gene lost 4 bases and the J gene lost 10 bases, with 14 bases spanning the gap. The length of the CDR3 is 13 residues. The CDR3 sequence: CASSPRSGGEQFF. Here the CDR3 DNA reads TGTGCCAGCAGCCCCCGGTCAGGGGGGGAGCAGTTCTTC.

The rearrangement uses TRBV19 and TRBJ1-2; TRBD1 agrees at 7 bases. The CDR3 loop spans 15 amino acids. With 8 bases clipped from V and 4 bases from J, the junction kept 13 bases outside the gene matches. Germline CDR1 reads LNHDA; CDR2 reads SQIVND (reference sequence). CDR3 protein: CASRRLDRDRYGYTF. CDR3 in DNA: TGTGCCAGTCGCCGACTAGACAGGGACCGCTATGGCTACACCTTC. Based on the CDR3 plus reference TRBV19 and TRBJ1-2, the full variable domain is DGGITQSPKYLFRKEGQNVTLSCEQNLNHDAMYWYRQDPGQGLRLIYYSQIVNDFQKGDIAEGYSVSREKKESFPLTVTSAQKNPTAFYLCASRRLDRDRYGYTFGSGTRLTVV.

This CDR3 is CASSLFGQGDFPGNTIYF. The CDR3 region has the DNA TGTGCCAGCAGTTTATTTGGACAGGGGGACTTTCCTGGAAACACCATATATTTT. The chain recombines TRBV27 with TRBJ1-3; 10 positions match TRBD1. The CDR3 consists of 18 residues. V was pared by 1 base and J by 2 bases, with 8 bases of the junction left unmatched. Germline V gives CDR1 MNHEY, CDR2 SMNVEV (reference sequence).

The rearrangement links TRBV4-1 to TRBJ1-6, with a weak D call TRBD1 (5 bases). Between the trimmed V and J ends, which lost 0 bases and 10 bases, there was a span of 16 bases. Germline loops: CDR1 MGHRA, CDR2 YSYEKL. The CDR3 contains 16 residues. The CDR3 DNA reads as TGCGCCAGCAGCCAAGATAGAGCGGGGCCTCGATCACCCCTCCACTTT. It yields the protein CASSQDRAGPRSPLHF.

This clone came up a few times. The V and J genes are TRBV27 and TRBJ2-7, with a tentative D call TRBD2 (6 bases). From germline, CDR1 is MNHEY and CDR2 SMNVEV (reference sequence). V lost 2 bases and J 3 bases, leaving 11 bases between the germline ends. The CDR3 runs to 14 residues. The CDR3 region is CASSLVEGRYEQYF. The CDR3 DNA is TGTGCCAGCAGTTTAGTGGAGGGTCGCTACGAGCAGTACTTC.

The V gene is TRBV30, the J gene TRBJ1-2, with D perhaps TRBD1 (5 bases). CDR1 is GTSNPN, CDR2 SVGIG, per germline (reference sequence). The length of the CDR3 is 11 residues. Trimming left V 1 base short and J 13 bases short, with 13 bases between. CDR3 DNA sequence: TGTGCCTGGAGTGAGGACATTGGCGGCACCTTC. Its protein product is CAWSEDIGGTF. Supplemented by reference TRBV30 and TRBJ1-2, the full variable domain reads SQTIHQWPATLVQPVGSPLSLECTVEGTSNPNLYWYRQAAGRGLQLLFYSVGIGQISSEVPQNLSASRPQDRQFILSSKKLLLSDSGFYLCAWSEDIGGTFGSGTRLTVV.

The chain carries TRBV30 and TRBJ2-7; 9 bases map to TRBD1. The CDR3 is made up of 13 amino acids. Germline loops: CDR1 GTSNPN, CDR2 SVGIG (reference sequence). V lost 3 bases, J lost 5 bases, and 5 bases stayed unmatched. DNA of the CDR3: TGTGCCTGGAGGGGGACAGGGTGGGACGAGCAGTACTTC. Its protein is CAWRGTGWDEQYF.

The V and J genes are TRBV18 and TRBJ2-7; 7 bases fit TRBD1. With 3 bases clipped from V and 1 base from J, the junction kept 6 bases outside the gene matches. This CDR3 is built from 15 residues. Germline CDR1 and CDR2: KGHSH and LQKENI. For the CDR3, the DNA is TGTGCCAGCTCACCGGAGACAGGGAGATCCTACGAGCAGTACTTC. As protein: CASSPETGRSYEQYF.

V is TRBV4-1 and J is TRBJ2-7; tentative D call: TRBD2 (6 bases). V lost 1 base, J lost 5 bases, and 12 bases lay in between. Germline V gives CDR1 MGHRA, CDR2 YSYEKL. The CDR3 runs to 14 residues. DNA of the CDR3: TGCGCCAGCAGCCAAGGGGACTTCCCCCACGAGCAGTACTTC. Translating it yields CASSQGDFPHEQYF.

V usage is TRBV7-9 and J usage is TRBJ2-2, with 10 bases aligning to TRBD2. Trimming at V came to 3 bases and at J to 8 bases, leaving 6 bases not matched to a gene. The CDR3 totals 15 residues. Germline CDR1 reads SEHNR; CDR2 reads FQNEAQ (reference sequence). This chain's CDR3 is CASSFGLAGVGELFF. The CDR3 bases are TGTGCCAGCAGCTTCGGGCTAGCGGGAGTAGGGGAGCTGTTTTTT.

The chain couples TRBV11-2 to TRBJ1-5; 9 nucleotides match TRBD1. Trimming cost V 1 base and J 8 bases; bases outside gene matches: 6. The CDR3 extends over 15 amino acids. In germline, CDR1 is SGHAT, CDR2 FQNNGV. In nucleotides, the CDR3 is TGTGCCAGCAGCTTAGGGTGGACAGGGGATGAGCCCCAGCATTTT. This sequence encodes CASSLGWTGDEPQHF.

The chain couples TRBV4-1 to TRBJ1-5; D gene ambiguous. The length of the CDR3 is 13 residues. The V gene lost 0 bases and the J gene lost 10 bases, with 10 bases spanning the gap. CDR1 is MGHRA and CDR2 is YSYEKL in the germline V gene. This CDR3 reads CASSQESRTPQHF. CDR3 nucleotide sequence: TGCGCCAGCAGCCAAGAGTCCCGAACTCCCCAGCATTTT.

The rearrangement links TRBV5-4 to TRBJ1-6, with D possibly TRBD1 on 5 matching bases. Germline values: CDR1 SGHNT, CDR2 YYREEE (reference sequence). With 0 bases removed from V and 2 bases from J, the gap between germline ends came to 6 bases. The CDR3 is 15 amino acids. The DNA of the CDR3 is TGTGCCAGCAGCTTGGAGGGGACCTATAATTCACCCCTCCACTTT. Encoded protein: CASSLEGTYNSPLHF.

The CDR3 region has the DNA TGCGCCAGCAGTGAGTCGAAGGGGGCTGATGGAAACACCATATATTTT. Translation gives CASSESKGADGNTIYF. V is TRBV10-2 and J is TRBJ1-3; 7 bases are a match to TRBD1. In germline, CDR1 is WSHSY, CDR2 SAAADI. The V gene end was trimmed by 0 bases and the J gene end by 3 bases; junction bases not matched to a gene: 5. The CDR3 sequence is 16 residues long.

The V and J genes are TRBV19 and TRBJ1-1; D is ambiguous. V lost 0 bases to trimming and J lost 3 bases, with 8 bases between them. This CDR3 region has 14 residues. In germline, CDR1 is LNHDA, CDR2 SQIVND (reference sequence). CDR3 region: CASSIDTLDTEAFF. The CDR3 DNA reads as TGTGCCAGTAGTATAGACACTCTGGACACTGAAGCTTTCTTT.

This rearrangement joins TRBV2 to TRBJ1-1; 7 bases agree with TRBD1. V gave up 7 bases and J gave up 3 bases; unmatched junction bases: 5. The CDR3 consists of 13 residues. Germline CDR1 is SNHLY and CDR2 is FYNNEI. CDR3 DNA sequence: TGTGCCAGCATAGGGGGCGTTTACACTGAAGCTTTCTTT. Translation: CASIGGVYTEAFF.

The chain uses TRBV7-9 and TRBJ2-1; 11 bases line up with TRBD2. The CDR3 totals 16 residues. J lost 3 bases, V lost 4 bases, and 5 bases had no gene match. Germline V CDR1 and CDR2: SEHNR, FQNEAQ (reference sequence). The CDR3 nucleotides are TGTGCCAGCAGCTCTGTACTAGCGGGGGTCTACAATGAGCAGTTCTTC. It encodes CASSSVLAGVYNEQFF.

The rearrangement links TRBV27 to TRBJ2-1, with 9 bases matching TRBD2. The CDR3 covers 18 residues. Trimming at V came to 4 bases and at J to 7 bases, leaving 17 bases not matched to a gene. Germline V CDR1 and CDR2: MNHEY, SMNVEV (reference sequence). DNA of the CDR3: TGTGCCAGCAGTTCGCCTGAGGTGGTAGCGGGAGTTTTGAATGAGCAGTTCTTC. This gives the protein CASSSPEVVAGVLNEQFF.